This is a list of T cell receptor beta chains from one sample in a study of T cell repertoires in cytomegalovirus infection. MiXCR was run by TCRdb on the reads, yielding one entry per CDR3 protein. The sample consists of around 440,000 distinct CDR3 sequences, approximately 10% of them appearing once. What was sequenced was PBMCs. The receptors were gathered from a human donor in good health (CMV status not recorded). Some clones in this sample may be carry-over from other donors' samples. CDR3s include the opening cysteine and the closing phenylalanine or tryptophan. The D gene is left open where the match is weak. A clone size is listed for some rows: how often the clone was seen (once, few, many), or a class if it is expanded.

d_call clone_size cdr3_length j_call v_call cdr3_nt cdr3_aa
NA NA 15 TRBJ1-1 TRBV20-1 TGCAGTGCGCCCATGGGGGTTAAGGGGAACACTGAAGCTTTCTTT CSAPMGVKGNTEAFF
NA few 16 TRBJ2-1 TRBV2 TGTGCCAGCAGAACGAGTAGAGGAGGCTCCTACAATGAGCAGTTCTTC CASRTSRGGSYNEQFF
TRBD1 few 16 TRBJ2-2 TRBV28 TGTGCCAGCAGTTTAGTAGGACAGGGTATGACCGGGGAGCTGTTTTTT CASSLVGQGMTGELFF
TRBD1 many 16 TRBJ2-7 TRBV11-2 TGTGCCAGCAGCTCCATGGACAGGGGCTGGGGTCACGAGCAGTACTTC CASSSMDRGWGHEQYF
NA NA 15 TRBJ1-4 TRBV5-1 TGCGCCAGCAGCCGGGGCCCTGCAACTAATGAAAAACTGTTTTTT CASSRGPATNEKLFF
NA NA 15 TRBJ2-7 TRBV19 TGTGCCAGTAGTATGGCGGGAAAAGCCTCCTACGAGCAGTACTTC CASSMAGKASYEQYF
NA NA 13 TRBJ2-1 TRBV30 TGTGCCTGGAGTGTACAAGGGCCCGGAGAGCAGTTCTTC CAWSVQGPGEQFF
TRBD2 many 16 TRBJ2-3 TRBV7-3 TGTGCCAGCAGCTTGGGACTAGCGGGGGGAGAAGGTACGCAGTATTTT CASSLGLAGGEGTQYF
NA NA 13 TRBJ2-4 TRBV29-1 TGCAGCGTTGCGAGTATAGCCAAAAACATTCAGTACTTC CSVASIAKNIQYF
NA many 13 TRBJ1-1 TRBV12-5 TGTGCTAGTGGTCGTACAGGGTACACTGAAGCTTTCTTT CASGRTGYTEAFF
TRBD1 few 12 TRBJ1-6 TRBV12-3/TRBV12-4 TGTGCCAGCAGTACAGGGGTTTCACCCCTCCACTTT CASSTGVSPLHF
NA many 12 TRBJ2-7 TRBV3-1 TGTGCCAGCAGCAGAGAGGGAGGTGAGCAGTACTTC CASSREGGEQYF
NA NA 12 TRBJ2-3 TRBV6-1 TGTGCCAGCAGTGAGGTGGGTCCTCCCCGGCATTTT CASSEVGPPRHF
TRBD2 many 17 TRBJ2-3 TRBV7-6 TGTGCCAGCAGCCCTCTTTGGGAGGGCGGGGTCACAGATACGCAGTATTTT CASSPLWEGGVTDTQYF
TRBD1 many 12 TRBJ1-2 TRBV29-1 TGCAGCGGACAGGGTGGCAACTATGGCTACACCTTC CSGQGGNYGYTF
TRBD2 few 16 TRBJ2-3 TRBV3-1 TGTGCCAGCAGCCCTCGCAAGCGGGGGACCACAGATACGCAGTATTTT CASSPRKRGTTDTQYF
NA many 14 TRBJ1-3 TRBV13 TGTGCCAGCTCGGGACGCGGCTCTGGAAACACCATATATTTT CASSGRGSGNTIYF
TRBD2 many 16 TRBJ2-1 TRBV7-6 TGTGCCAGCAGCCGGACTAGCGGGAGGATCTACAATGAGCAGTTCTTC CASSRTSGRIYNEQFF
TRBD1 many 17 TRBJ1-2 TRBV7-8 TGTGCCAGCAGCCGTAGACAGGGGGCCGCAGCTAACTATGGCTACACCTTC CASSRRQGAAANYGYTF
NA many 13 TRBJ2-7 TRBV11-1 TGTGCCAGCAGCTTCGGCAGAGCCTACGAGCAGTACTTC CASSFGRAYEQYF
TRBD2 few 14 TRBJ2-7 TRBV20-1 TGCAGTGCTCGGACTAGCGGGAGTACATACGAGCAGTACTTC CSARTSGSTYEQYF
TRBD2 many 16 TRBJ2-3 TRBV4-1 TGCGCCAGCAGCCAATTCGGGACTAGCGGCACAGATACGCAGTATTTT CASSQFGTSGTDTQYF
TRBD1 many 15 TRBJ1-4 TRBV28 TGTGCCAGCAGCATGAGACAGGGGGCATTGGAAAAACTGTTTTTT CASSMRQGALEKLFF
TRBD1 few 15 TRBJ1-2 TRBV28 TGTGCCAGCACCGCGACAGGGCTGACTAACTATGGCTACACCTTC CASTATGLTNYGYTF
NA many 13 TRBJ1-2 TRBV7-3 TGTGCCAGCAGCTCGGACGGCCTAGGTGGCTACACCTTC CASSSDGLGGYTF
TRBD1 NA 15 TRBJ2-3 TRBV7-9 TGTGCCAGCAGCTTAGCGGGGACAGCCACAGATACGCAGTATTTT CASSLAGTATDTQYF
NA NA 14 TRBJ2-3 TRBV6-1 TGTGCCAGCAGTGAAAGCGTTACCACAGATACGCAGTATTTT CASSESVTTDTQYF
NA many 12 TRBJ1-1 TRBV7-9 TGTGCCAGCAGCCTGACAGGAATAGCGGCTTTCTTT CASSLTGIAAFF
NA many 12 TRBJ1-2 TRBV28 TGTGCCAGCAGCATCCTTCTCGGTGGATCCACCTTC CASSILLGGSTF
TRBD2 NA 14 TRBJ2-2 TRBV6-1 TGTGCCAGCAGTACTGCTGGGGGGGCCGGGGAGCTGTTTTTT CASSTAGGAGELFF
NA many 14 TRBJ1-1 TRBV10-3 TGTGCCATCAGTGAGTCTGCCCTGAACACTGAAGCTTTCTTT CAISESALNTEAFF
TRBD1 many 14 TRBJ1-2 TRBV5-6 TGTGCCAGCAGTCAAGACAGGGGCACCTATGGCTACACCTTC CASSQDRGTYGYTF
TRBD1 many 15 TRBJ1-5 TRBV6-1 TGTGCCAGCAGTAAAGGGGGCGAGAGCAATCAGCCCCAGCATTTT CASSKGGESNQPQHF
NA once 15 TRBJ1-6 TRBV6-8 TGTGCCAGCAGTCTCGACATGGGGCCACAATCACCCCTCCACTTT CASSLDMGPQSPLHF
TRBD2 few 16 TRBJ2-5 TRBV12-3/TRBV12-4 TGTGCCAGCAGTCCACTTGCCTTGGGAGGGAGAGAGACCCAGTACTTC CASSPLALGGRETQYF
TRBD1 NA 17 TRBJ2-2 TRBV27 TGTGCCAGCAGTTCCGACTTGGACAGGGCGAGGACCGGGGAGCTGTTTTTT CASSSDLDRARTGELFF
NA many 13 TRBJ2-5 TRBV18 TGTGCCAGCTCACCACAGGGGAAGGAGACCCAGTACTTC CASSPQGKETQYF
TRBD2 many 16 TRBJ2-3 TRBV4-1 TGCGCCAGCAGCCAACCTCCGGGACTAGCGGTAGATACGCAGTATTTT CASSQPPGLAVDTQYF
NA many 15 TRBJ2-1 TRBV12-3/TRBV12-4 TGTGCCACCTCCCTTCCGGGACTGGGCGCGGGTGAGCAGTTCTTC CATSLPGLGAGEQFF
NA NA 9 TRBJ2-7 TRBV20-1 TGCAGTGCTGGCGAGGAGCAGTACTTC CSAGEEQYF
NA many 13 TRBJ1-2 TRBV6-1 TGTGCCAGCAGTGAACGGCATCTCTATGGCTACACCTTC CASSERHLYGYTF
NA NA 15 TRBJ1-2 TRBV12-3/TRBV12-4 TGTGCCAGCAGTTTAGCGGGCGGGGGCGATTATGGCTACACCTTC CASSLAGGGDYGYTF
NA many 11 TRBJ1-1 TRBV6-1 TGTGCCAGCAGGGGAAGGCTTGAAGCTTTCTTT CASRGRLEAFF
NA many 15 TRBJ1-4 TRBV2 TGTGCCAGCAGTGAGGATGGGGCGGCTAATGAAAAACTGTTTTTT CASSEDGAANEKLFF
NA many 16 TRBJ2-3 TRBV12-3/TRBV12-4 TGTGCCAGCAGTGGGTCTAGCTCACGAGGGGGAGATACGCAGTATTTT CASSGSSSRGGDTQYF
NA few 15 TRBJ2-2 TRBV12-3/TRBV12-4 TGTGCCAGCAGTTTCCAGGGGTCCAACACCGGGGAGCTGTTTTTT CASSFQGSNTGELFF
NA many 16 TRBJ2-2 TRBV6-5 TGTGCCAGCAGTTACTTCCCCGGACTGAACACCGGGGAGCTGTTTTTT CASSYFPGLNTGELFF
TRBD1 NA 17 TRBJ1-2 TRBV11-2 TGTGCCAGCAGGCAAGGGCGGGACAGGGAATATAACTATGGCTACACCTTC CASRQGRDREYNYGYTF
NA many 15 TRBJ2-5 TRBV7-2 TGTGCCAGCAGCTTAGATACTAGCCGGAGGGAGACCCAGTACTTC CASSLDTSRRETQYF
NA many 14 TRBJ1-4 TRBV12-3/TRBV12-4 TGTGCCAGCAGTTTGACAGTGATTAATGAAAAACTGTTTTTT CASSLTVINEKLFF
TRBD1 many 16 TRBJ1-6 TRBV6-5 TGTGCCAGCAGTTTCCGACAGGGCGTTAAGAATTCACCCCTCCACTTT CASSFRQGVKNSPLHF
NA many 14 TRBJ2-7 TRBV12-3/TRBV12-4 TGTGCCAGCACCGTGCGTGCAGGGGGGTACGAGCAGTACTTC CASTVRAGGYEQYF
NA many 13 TRBJ2-5 TRBV24-1 TGTGCCACCAGTGACCCTGATGAGGAGACCCAGTACTTC CATSDPDEETQYF
TRBD2 few 14 TRBJ2-5 TRBV20-1 TGCAGTGCTAGAGGTAGCGGGGGGCAAGAGACCCAGTACTTC CSARGSGGQETQYF
NA many 15 TRBJ1-1 TRBV12-3/TRBV12-4 TGTGCCAGCAGTATAAGACAGGCCTCGAACACTGAAGCTTTCTTT CASSIRQASNTEAFF
TRBD1 many 13 TRBJ1-5 TRBV20-1 TGCATTTTCCCGGGACAGAGCAATCAGCCCCAGCATTTT CIFPGQSNQPQHF